The clone carrying this T cell receptor (beta chain) was seen at least ten times. This record belongs to a study of blood T cells in healthy people across ages. Deletions cut 0 bases from V and 3 bases from J, with 7 bases between. Germline CDR1 is MGHRA and CDR2 is YSYEKL. CDR3 length: 14 amino acids. It was with a sample-barcoded 5' primer and a J-beta primer mix that a second PCR of roughly 7 to 12 cycles was run. TCRdb analysed the 5' RACE reads with MiXCR anew, one entry per CDR3 protein. The sample includes about 730,000 distinct CDR3 sequences, around 46% of them seen just once. The source of this sequence is a woman aged 55-70 years in good health. The gene calls are TRBV4-1 and TRBJ2-3; no reliable D call. Sequencing input: blood. The CDR3 DNA follows: TGCGCCAGCAGCCAAGATGACGGGACAGATACGCAGTATTTT. Residues: CASSQDDGTDTQYF.